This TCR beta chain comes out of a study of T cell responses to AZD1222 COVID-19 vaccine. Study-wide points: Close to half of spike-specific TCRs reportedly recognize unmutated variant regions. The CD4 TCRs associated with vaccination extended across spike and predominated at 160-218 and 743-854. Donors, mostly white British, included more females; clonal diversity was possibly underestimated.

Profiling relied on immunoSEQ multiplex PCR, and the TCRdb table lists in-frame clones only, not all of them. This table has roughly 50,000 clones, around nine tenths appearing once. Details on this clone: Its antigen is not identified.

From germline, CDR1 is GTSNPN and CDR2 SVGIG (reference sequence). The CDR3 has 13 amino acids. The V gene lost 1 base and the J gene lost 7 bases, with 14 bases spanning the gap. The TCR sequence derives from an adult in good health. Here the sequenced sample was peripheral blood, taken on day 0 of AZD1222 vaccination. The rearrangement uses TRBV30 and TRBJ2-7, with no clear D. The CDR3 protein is CAWSGGPRVEQYF. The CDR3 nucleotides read TGTGCCTGGAGTGGAGGCCCCCGGGTTGAGCAGTACTTC.